This T cell receptor (beta chain) was sequenced in a study of beta chain features in type 1 diabetes. The CDR3 sequence is 11 residues long. Between the trimmed V and J ends, which lost 5 bases and 8 bases, there was a span of 9 bases. Germline CDR1 and CDR2: MNHEY and SVGAGI. What was sequenced were expressed TCRB transcripts, since all of the isolated RNA had been reverse transcribed. Read counts averaged roughly 4 million for samples of naive, central memory and regulatory T cells. This table comes from immunoSEQ multiplex PCR, and its TCRdb copy is limited to in-frame clones, with some not included. The data contain about 160,000 clones, about 9.1% of them singletons.

The chain combines TRBV6-5 with TRBJ1-1; tentatively, D is TRBD1 (6 bases). This receptor was identified in a woman between 18 and 30 years old in good health. Sequencing was performed on central memory CD4+ T cells from blood. The CDR3 sequence is CASSTGQEAFF. The CDR3 region has the DNA TGTGCCAGCAGTACAGGACAGGAAGCTTTCTTT.